At least ten counts were recorded for the clone carrying this TCR beta chain. Antigen: not known. The record originates from a study of spatial heterogeneity in lung cancer. As to time point: sample taken at primary tumor resection. Using its own MiXCR run on the 5' RACE reads, TCRdb lists one record per CDR3 protein. The sample includes thousands of distinct CDR3 sequences, almost 8% of them seen just once. Study results and limitations: In tumors, expanded intratumoral alpha and beta TCR counts tracked mutation counts.

The TCR originated in a female donor with early-stage non-small cell lung cancer. The starting material was lung tumor tissue, obtained at surgery.

CDR3 residues: CSANYNEQFF. CDR3 nucleotide sequence: TGCAGTGCTAACTACAATGAGCAGTTCTTC. V gene TRBV20-1 combines with J gene TRBJ2-1; D remains ambiguous. CDR3 length: 10 residues. Germline V gene lookup returns CDR1 DFQATT and CDR2 SNEGSKA (reference sequence). Deletions cut 4 bases from V and 3 bases from J, with 1 base between.